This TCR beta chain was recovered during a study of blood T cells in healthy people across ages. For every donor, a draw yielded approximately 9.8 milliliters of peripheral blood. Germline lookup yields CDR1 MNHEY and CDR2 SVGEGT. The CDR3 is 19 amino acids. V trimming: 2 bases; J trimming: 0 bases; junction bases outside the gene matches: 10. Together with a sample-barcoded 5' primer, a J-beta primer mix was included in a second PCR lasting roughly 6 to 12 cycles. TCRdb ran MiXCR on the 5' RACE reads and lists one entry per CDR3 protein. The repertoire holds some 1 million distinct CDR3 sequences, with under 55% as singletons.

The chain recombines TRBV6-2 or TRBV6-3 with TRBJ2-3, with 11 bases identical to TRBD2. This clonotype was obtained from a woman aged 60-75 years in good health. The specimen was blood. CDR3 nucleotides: TGTGCCAGCAGTTACCTCGGGACTAGCGGAGAATTCAGCACAGATACGCAGTATTTT. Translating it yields CASSYLGTSGEFSTDTQYF.